This section outlines one T cell receptor beta chain sequence together with its context. Antigen: not known. The record originates from a study of shared clonotypes between healthy human individuals. Germline trimming cut 0 bases from V and 6 bases from J; bases unmatched to any gene: 4. The CDR3 contains 13 residues. The germline V gene encodes CDR1 GTSNPN and CDR2 SVGIG (reference sequence). Profiling relied on immunoSEQ multiplex PCR, and the TCRdb table lists in-frame clones only, not all of them. The sample includes about 1.5 million clones, around 98% of them seen just once. Regarding the study as a whole: Against clonotypes common to all four donors, non-shared ones had lower generation probabilities.

Specimen: naive CD4+ T cells sorted from blood. Regarding subset: CD45RA+ positively selected. The clonotype comes from a man under 40 in good health. The genes are TRBV30 and TRBJ2-7; 8 positions agree with TRBD2. This CDR3 reads CAWSVRREAEQYF. The DNA for the CDR3 is TGTGCCTGGAGTGTAAGGCGGGAGGCCGAGCAGTACTTC.